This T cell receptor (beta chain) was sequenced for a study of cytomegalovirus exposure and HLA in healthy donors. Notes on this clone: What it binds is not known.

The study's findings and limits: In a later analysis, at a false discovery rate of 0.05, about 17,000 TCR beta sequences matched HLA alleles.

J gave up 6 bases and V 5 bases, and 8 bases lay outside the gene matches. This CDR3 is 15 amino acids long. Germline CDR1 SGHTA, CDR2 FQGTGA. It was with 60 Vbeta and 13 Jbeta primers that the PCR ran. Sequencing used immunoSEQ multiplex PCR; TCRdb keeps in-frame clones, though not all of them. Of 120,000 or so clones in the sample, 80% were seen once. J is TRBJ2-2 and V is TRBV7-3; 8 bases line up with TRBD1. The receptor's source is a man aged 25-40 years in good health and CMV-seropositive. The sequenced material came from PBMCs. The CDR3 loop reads CASSPPGQGAGELFF. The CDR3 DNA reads TGTGCCAGCAGCCCCCCTGGACAGGGCGCCGGGGAGCTGTTTTTT.